The text below deals with one T cell receptor beta chain. The data belong to a study of T cell clonotyping in hematopoietic cell transplantation. V was pared by 4 bases and J by 0 bases, with 17 bases between. CDR1 is SGHNT and CDR2 is YYREEE in the germline V gene (reference sequence). This CDR3 has 16 amino acids. Profiling relied on immunoSEQ multiplex PCR, and the TCRdb table lists in-frame clones only, not all of them. The sample yields 15,000 to 20,000 clones, around 60% seen once. The source material was PBMCs, sampled 30 days after allogeneic stem cell transplant. The clonotype comes from a male patient in his fifties who had an allogeneic stem cell transplant from an unrelated donor, so T cells may come from the graft donor. Some clones in this sample may be carry-over from other donors' samples. The rearrangement joins TRBV5-4 to TRBJ2-7; D ambiguous. The CDR3 coding sequence is TGTGCCAGCAGCCCGCGTTCACCCTCGTCCTCCTACGAGCAGTACTTC. It encodes CASSPRSPSSSYEQYF.